These 24 T cell receptor beta chains originate from one sample sequenced in a study of cytomegalovirus exposure and HLA in healthy donors (TCRdb year 2017). Receptor amplification or capture employed the immunoSEQ multiplex PCR assay. For the multiplex PCR, a mixture combining 60 forward primers for TCR Vbeta segments and 13 reverse primers for TCR Jbeta segments was used. TCRdb carries this immuneACCESS record with in-frame sequences only. Its versions omit some clonotypes, under half of them owing to an unresolved V gene in the studies checked, with the rest unexplained. Here the sample has approximately 130,000 clones; approximately 85% occur a single time. The ten largest clones represent about 6.7% of the sample. Specimen: PBMCs. These receptors were taken from a woman under 40 in good health and CMV-seropositive.

The chain employs TRBV28 and TRBJ2-3; 10 positions agree with TRBD2. The trim removed 4 bases at V and 3 bases at J, leaving 4 bases unmatched. Germline loops: CDR1 MDHEN, CDR2 SYDVKM. The CDR3 contains 15 residues. The CDR3 bases are TGTGCCAGCAGTTGGACTAGCGGCAGGACAGATACGCAGTATTTT. It codes for CASSWTSGRTDTQYF.

A single count supports this clone. This chain joins TRBV28 and TRBJ2-6; D is possibly TRBD2 (6 bases). CDR1 and CDR2 from the germline V gene are MDHEN and SYDVKM. The V end was cut by 1 base, the J end by 3 bases, with 25 bases between. The CDR3 sequence is 21 residues long. The CDR3 nucleotides read TGTGCCAGCAGTTTATTGTCCGGGAGAGCACAACCACGCCTTGGGGCCAACGTCCTGACTTTC. This sequence encodes CASSLLSGRAQPRLGANVLTF. The full variable domain, in which reference TRBV28 and TRBJ2-6 provide the parts outside the CDR3, is DVKVTQSSRYLVKRTGEKVFLECVQDMDHENMFWYRQDPGLGLRLIYFSYDVKMKEKGDIPEGYSVSREKKERFSLILESASTNQTSMYLCASSLLSGRAQPRLGANVLTFGAGSRLTVL.

This clone was found a few times. This rearrangement joins TRBV9 to TRBJ2-6; 8 positions match TRBD1. The CDR3 totals 16 residues. V lost 4 bases, J lost 2 bases, and 5 bases stayed unmatched. CDR1 is SGDLS and CDR2 is YYNGEE in the germline V gene. The CDR3 DNA is TGTGCCAGCAGCTTAATGACAGGGGCTGGGGCCAACGTCCTGACTTTC. Protein product: CASSLMTGAGANVLTF.

The V and J genes are TRBV5-4 and TRBJ2-5; 7 bases match TRBD1. V trimming: 5 bases; J trimming: 2 bases; junction bases outside the gene matches: 3. The V gene's germline CDR1 is SGHNT and CDR2 YYREEE (reference sequence). The CDR3 spans 13 residues. CDR3 nucleotide sequence: TGTGCCAGCAGACAGGACAGGCAAGAGACCCAGTACTTC. It is translated as CASRQDRQETQYF.

This chain uses TRBV5-1 with TRBJ2-2; weak D call: TRBD2 (5 bases). The V gene's germline CDR1 is SGHRS and CDR2 YFSETQ. V was cut by 0 bases and J by 4 bases, with 10 bases left in between. The CDR3 loop spans 15 amino acids. The CDR3 DNA is TGCGCCAGCAGCTTGGAAGCTAGCCCCACCGGGGAGCTGTTTTTT. It encodes CASSLEASPTGELFF.

In the case of this clone: At one end, the junction sequence differs from germline, possibly due to a read error. The chain uses TRBV29-1 and TRBJ1-1, with D possibly matching TRBD1 (5 bases). Germline lookup yields CDR1 SQVTM and CDR2 ANQGSEA. CDR3 length equals 13 residues. Written as DNA, the CDR3 is TGCAGCGCCTCCGGGGGGTCGAACGCTGAAGCTTTCTTT. This codes for CSASGGSNAEAFF.

This clone was seen only a few times. The V and J genes are TRBV7-9 and TRBJ2-3; 7 bases align to TRBD2. The CDR3 length is 16 residues. The ends lost 1 base at V and 4 bases at J; junction bases unmatched: 8. Germline assignment: CDR1 SEHNR and CDR2 FQNEAQ (reference sequence). CDR3 bases: TGTGCCAGCAGCTTAGGGGCGGGCGGGAGAGCAGATACGCAGTATTTT. Protein: CASSLGAGGRADTQYF.

This clone was recorded only once. The chain carries TRBV7-8 and TRBJ2-7; D may be TRBD1 (6 bases). The length of the CDR3 is 15 residues. CDR1 and CDR2 (germline): SGHVS, FQNEAQ. V was shortened by 5 bases and J by 4 bases, with 18 bases between the two germline ends. In DNA form, the CDR3 reads TGTGCCAGCAGCGCAACCTACAGGGTTTCTTACGAGCAGTACTTC. This encodes CASSATYRVSYEQYF.

This chain uses TRBV2 with TRBJ2-7; the match to TRBD1 covers 8 bases. CDR3 length: 16 residues. With 1 base clipped from V and 6 bases from J, the junction kept 11 bases outside the gene matches. The germline V gene has CDR1 SNHLY and CDR2 FYNNEI. The CDR3 DNA reads as TGTGCCAGCAGTGAAGGGTTAGGACAGGGAGAAACCGAGCAGTACTTC. Protein: CASSEGLGQGETEQYF.

The chain combines TRBV9 with TRBJ2-7, with D maybe TRBD2 (6 bases). The CDR3 totals 16 residues. Trimming removed 4 bases from V and 5 bases from J, with 22 bases in between. Germline assignment: CDR1 SGDLS and CDR2 YYNGEE. CDR3 residues: CASSPRGGPSVHEQYF. CDR3 bases: TGTGCCAGCAGCCCCCGAGGAGGGCCGAGCGTCCACGAGCAGTACTTC. The full variable domain, in which reference TRBV9 and TRBJ2-7 provide the parts outside the CDR3, is DSGVTQTPKHLITATGQRVTLRCSPRSGDLSVYWYQQSLDQGLQFLIQYYNGEERAKGNILERFSAQQFPDLHSELNLSSLELGDSALYFCASSPRGGPSVHEQYFGPGTRLTVT.

The chain carries TRBV2 and TRBJ1-5; 7 bases are a match to TRBD1. The CDR3 runs 15 residues. The V segment lost 4 bases and the J segment 1 base; nucleotides outside the gene matches: 4. The germline gives CDR1 SNHLY, CDR2 FYNNEI. The CDR3 nucleotides read TGTGCCAGCAGTGTCCAGGGGGTAAGCAATCAGCCCCAGCATTTT. It encodes CASSVQGVSNQPQHF.

The chain couples TRBV25-1 to TRBJ1-5; possibly TRBD1 for D (5 bases). The CDR3 runs to 16 residues. The V and J ends lost 8 bases and 0 bases respectively, with 17 bases between them. Germline CDR1 reads MGHDK; CDR2 reads SYGVNS. CDR3 amino acids: CASAFRDFLSNQPQHF. The CDR3 bases are TGTGCCAGCGCCTTCCGGGACTTCCTTAGCAATCAGCCCCAGCATTTT.

This clone was counted a single time. The chain combines TRBV30 with TRBJ1-2; TRBD1 is a possible D gene (5 bases). V lost 2 bases, J lost 7 bases, and 20 bases lay in between. The CDR3 extends over 15 amino acids. The germline gives CDR1 GTSNPN, CDR2 SVGIG (reference sequence). As DNA, the CDR3 is TGTGCCTGGAGTTTGGGGGGGATGGAGATTCGTGGCTACACCTTC. Its protein product is CAWSLGGMEIRGYTF.

This clone was detected only a few times. The rearrangement uses TRBV19 and TRBJ1-4; 7 positions match TRBD1. Germline V lookup: CDR1 LNHDA, CDR2 SQIVND (reference sequence). After removal of 9 bases from V and 5 bases from J, the junction contained 9 bases not matched to a gene. This CDR3 is built from 14 residues. The CDR3 reads CASSQDRINEKLFF. The CDR3 DNA follows: TGTGCCAGCAGCCAGGACAGGATAAATGAAAAACTGTTTTTT.

The chain is built from TRBV2 and TRBJ2-5, with TRBD2 matching over 9 bases. Germline V CDR1 and CDR2: SNHLY, FYNNEI. The length of the CDR3 is 14 residues. Unmatched junction bases numbered 5, after V lost 5 bases and J lost 4 bases. CDR3 DNA: TGTGCCAGCAGTCTCGGACTAGCGCGAGAGACCCAGTACTTC. Translation: CASSLGLARETQYF.

The CDR3 DNA reads as TGTGCCCAGGATAGCGGGATGTCAAACGAGCAGTACTTC. This codes for CAQDSGMSNEQYF. The rearrangement links TRBV30 to TRBJ2-5; 8 nucleotides line up with TRBD2. The DNA end favors TRBJ2-7, so the J call may be wrong. The CDR3 runs to 13 residues. CDR1 GTSNPN and CDR2 SVGIG come from the germline V gene (reference sequence).

This clone was recorded once. This sequence joins TRBV2 and TRBJ2-3, with 8 bases identical to TRBD2. V lost 10 bases, J lost 8 bases, and 11 bases stayed unmatched. Germline-derived CDR1 and CDR2 are SNHLY and FYNNEI. The CDR3 extends over 13 amino acids. CDR3 protein: CATRGGIDGTQYF. CDR3 in DNA: TGTGCCACCCGGGGGGGGATTGATGGTACGCAGTATTTT.

J is TRBJ2-1 and V is TRBV6-6, with 9 bases lining up with TRBD1. The CDR3 consists of 14 residues. The V segment lost 6 bases and the J segment 8 bases; nucleotides outside the gene matches: 8. Germline CDR1 MNHNY, CDR2 SVGAGI (reference sequence). CDR3 amino acids: CASSLDRGFDEQFF. The CDR3 DNA is TGTGCCAGCAGCCTGGACAGGGGTTTTGATGAGCAGTTCTTC.

V and J are TRBV9 and TRBJ1-1; D is unresolved. CDR3 length equals 14 residues. The V end was cut by 0 bases, the J end by 7 bases, with 13 bases between. From germline, CDR1 is SGDLS and CDR2 YYNGEE. The CDR3 sequence: CASSVEAGEREAFF. CDR3 nucleotide sequence: TGTGCCAGCAGCGTAGAAGCCGGGGAACGTGAAGCTTTCTTT. The full variable domain, rest sourced from reference TRBV9 and TRBJ1-1, is DSGVTQTPKHLITATGQRVTLRCSPRSGDLSVYWYQQSLDQGLQFLIQYYNGEERAKGNILERFSAQQFPDLHSELNLSSLELGDSALYFCASSVEAGEREAFFGQGTRLTVV.

The chain carries TRBV29-1 and TRBJ2-1; TRBD2 matches at 7 bases. CDR3 length: 12 residues. The germline V gene has CDR1 SQVTM and CDR2 ANQGSEA. V lost 7 bases and J lost 9; bases outside the gene matches: 9. The CDR3 loop is CSGLAAPGEQFF. CDR3 bases: TGCAGCGGTCTAGCGGCCCCCGGTGAGCAGTTCTTC.

V usage is TRBV29-1 and J usage is TRBJ1-1; D unclear. The V end lost 1 base, the J end lost 2 bases, and 11 bases lay between the germline ends. Germline V gene sequence: CDR1 SQVTM, CDR2 ANQGSEA. The length of the CDR3 is 14 residues. The CDR3 sequence: CSVEGRRSNTEAFF. The CDR3 DNA reads TGCAGCGTTGAAGGGCGGAGATCTAACACTGAAGCTTTCTTT. The full variable domain, completed using reference TRBV29-1 and TRBJ1-1, is SAVISQKPSRDICQRGTSLTIQCQVDSQVTMMFWYRQQPGQSLTLIATANQGSEATYESGFVIDKFPISRPNLTFSTLTVSNMSPEDSSIYLCSVEGRRSNTEAFFGQGTRLTVV.

This clone was picked up one time. V and J are TRBV5-1 and TRBJ2-7; 7 bases line up with TRBD2. The CDR3 is made up of 16 amino acids. Trimming cost V 0 bases and J 4 bases; bases outside gene matches: 10. Germline CDR1 reads SGHRS; CDR2 reads YFSETQ. The CDR3: CASSLVEARGKYEQYF. CDR3 nucleotide sequence: TGCGCCAGCAGCTTGGTTGAGGCGCGGGGGAAATACGAGCAGTACTTC.

The chain couples TRBV30 to TRBJ1-2; a possible D gene is TRBD1 (5 bases). There are 13 residues in the CDR3. V was pared by 6 bases and J by 1 base, with 12 bases between. CDR1 and CDR2 (germline): GTSNPN, SVGIG (reference sequence). The CDR3 is CACSGLRNYGYTF. DNA for the CDR3: TGTGCCTGTTCGGGACTCCGTAACTATGGCTACACCTTC.

The rearrangement uses TRBV6-1 and TRBJ1-2; TRBD1 matches 12 bases. This CDR3 spans 15 amino acids. With 2 bases clipped from V and 8 bases from J, the junction kept 6 bases outside the gene matches. Per the germline V gene, CDR1 is MNHNS and CDR2 is SASEGT. CDR3 residues: CASSEMGQGAGGYTF. The CDR3 DNA sequence: TGTGCCAGCAGTGAAATGGGACAGGGGGCGGGCGGCTACACCTTC.